One sample yielded the 15 T cell receptor beta chains listed below, sequenced in a study of immune characteristics of hereditary and idiopathic chronic pancreatitis. Total pancreatectomy with islet autotransplantation was the source of the chronic pancreatitis pancreas tissue. The protocol was immunoSEQ multiplex PCR, while the TCRdb copy is restricted to in-frame clones and leaves out a portion. The sample carries about 6,000 clones, around 75% recorded once. Sequenced material: pancreas tissue with hereditary chronic pancreatitis. Receptor source: a human donor with chronic pancreatitis.

The chain links TRBV11-3 to TRBJ2-2; D gene uncertain. V was cut by 2 bases and J by 4 bases, with 5 bases left in between. The length of the CDR3 is 13 residues. Germline V CDR1 and CDR2: SGHNT, YENEEA. CDR3 amino acids: CASSLRRTGELFF. CDR3 nucleotide sequence: TGTGCCAGCAGCTTAAGGCGCACCGGGGAGCTGTTTTTT.

This clone has more than one count but fewer than ten. V is TRBV18 and J is TRBJ1-6; D call uncertain. The CDR3 contains 14 residues. Trimming cost V 2 bases and J 7 bases, with 9 bases left between them. The germline CDR1 and CDR2 sequences are KGHSH and LQKENI. The CDR3 region is CASSPGQKNSPLHF. For the CDR3, the DNA is TGTGCCAGCTCACCAGGCCAGAAGAATTCACCCCTCCACTTT.

The chain joins TRBV6-5 to TRBJ2-7; 8 bases align to TRBD1. Per germline, CDR1 MNHEY and CDR2 SVGAGI. This CDR3 has 15 residues. V lost 5 bases and J lost 5; bases outside the gene matches: 11. The CDR3 coding sequence is TGTGCCAGCAGTCCTCAAGGACAGGGTCGCAACGAGCAGTACGTC. It codes for CASSPQGQGRNEQYV.

The table lists this clone with a few counts. The chain links TRBV15 to TRBJ1-5, with D unresolved. Trimming took 1 base from V and 0 from J, leaving 7 bases between them. Germline lookup yields CDR1 LNHNV and CDR2 YYDKDF (reference sequence). This CDR3 is built from 15 residues. CDR3 DNA sequence: TGTGCCACCAGCAGAGTTAAAGATAGCAATCAGCCCCAGCATTTT. Protein sequence: CATSRVKDSNQPQHF.

The genes are TRBV14 and TRBJ1-2; D unresolved. This CDR3 is built from 12 residues. V lost 0 bases to trimming and J lost 1 base, with 0 bases between them. CDR1 and CDR2 from the germline V gene are SGHDN and FVKESK. The CDR3 here is CASSQDNYGYTF. As DNA, the CDR3 is TGTGCCAGCAGCCAAGATAACTATGGCTACACCTTC.

A note on this clone: This specimen includes other DNA sequences encoding the same CDR3. The rearrangement links TRBV6-5 to TRBJ2-7; TRBD1 matches at 10 bases. The CDR3 sequence is 13 residues long. J lost 5 bases, V lost 2 bases, and 0 bases had no gene match. Per germline, CDR1 MNHEY and CDR2 SVGAGI. The CDR3 sequence: CASSYDRGHEQYF. CDR3 DNA sequence: TGTGCCAGCAGTTACGACAGGGGGCACGAGCAGTACTTC.

The chain links TRBV7-6 to TRBJ1-3; D is ambiguous. The CDR3 length is 15 residues. The V end was cut by 1 base, the J end by 1 base, with 8 bases between. Germline V lookup: CDR1 SGHVS, CDR2 FNYEAQ. DNA for the CDR3: TGTGCCAGCAGCTTAGGCGACGAGTCTGGAAACACCATATATTTT. Translation: CASSLGDESGNTIYF.

The V gene is TRBV5-1, the J gene TRBJ1-2; D is unresolved. CDR1 and CDR2 (germline): SGHRS, YFSETQ. CDR3 length: 14 residues. V lost 3 bases and J lost 7, with 16 bases in between. The CDR3 loop is CASSSDGSDGGYTF. The CDR3 nucleotides read TGCGCCAGCAGCTCGGACGGCTCCGACGGTGGCTACACCTTC.

This clone occurred a few times. This chain joins TRBV5-8 and TRBJ1-1; the D gene is possibly TRBD1 (5 bases). The CDR3 loop spans 15 amino acids. In germline, CDR1 is SGHTS, CDR2 YDEGEE. V was shortened by 2 bases and J by 5 bases, with 16 bases between the two germline ends. This CDR3 reads CASSFPPMWTTEAFF. CDR3 nucleotide sequence: TGTGCCAGCAGCTTCCCTCCAATGTGGACAACTGAAGCTTTCTTT.

This chain uses TRBV6-5 with TRBJ2-5, with TRBD2 matching over 15 bases. Germline V gene data show CDR1 as MNHEY and CDR2 as SVGAGI. V was pared by 7 bases and J by 5 bases, with 5 bases of the junction left unmatched. This CDR3 is 15 amino acids long. CDR3 loop: CASNGLAGGPETQYF. CDR3 nucleotides: TGTGCCAGCAACGGACTAGCGGGGGGGCCGGAGACCCAGTACTTC.

There are a few counts of this clone. This sequence joins TRBV6-5 and TRBJ1-6; 8 bases agree with TRBD1. The CDR3 loop spans 14 amino acids. The V gene end was trimmed by 10 bases and the J gene end by 11 bases; junction bases not matched to a gene: 13. The germline V gene encodes CDR1 MNHEY and CDR2 SVGAGI. CDR3 protein: CATYTWDRMPPLHF. CDR3 coding DNA: TGTGCCACCTACACCTGGGACAGGATGCCACCCCTCCACTTT.

The chain's CDR3 is CASSRGHSPDTQYF. The CDR3 nucleotides are TGTGCCAGCAGCCGTGGTCATTCCCCAGATACGCAGTATTTT. The chain combines TRBV11-3 with TRBJ2-3; D remains unclear. V lost 5 bases to trimming and J lost 4 bases, with 13 bases between them. Germline CDR1 is SGHNT and CDR2 is YENEEA. The CDR3 has 14 amino acids. Variable domain in full (rest from reference TRBV11-3 and TRBJ2-3): EAGVVQSPRYKIIEKKQPVAFWCNPISGHNTLYWYLQNLGQGPELLIRYENEEAVDDSQLPKDRFSAERLKGVDSTLKIQPAELGDSAVYLCASSRGHSPDTQYFGPGTRLTVL.

This clone was seen only a few times. V and J are TRBV4-1 and TRBJ1-2; D call uncertain. V lost 3 bases and J 7 bases, leaving 24 bases between the germline ends. Per the germline V gene, CDR1 is MGHRA and CDR2 is YSYEKL. The CDR3 runs to 17 residues. The CDR3 is CASSHPWADATFGGYTF. The CDR3 coding sequence is TGCGCCAGCAGCCACCCATGGGCCGACGCGACGTTTGGTGGCTACACCTTC.

This clone was detected only a few times. CDR3 nucleotide sequence: TGTGCCAGCACCTCGGGGGGCCGGGATTCACCCCTCCACTTT. Its protein product is CASTSGGRDSPLHF. This rearrangement joins TRBV27 to TRBJ1-6, with D perhaps TRBD1 (6 bases). The CDR3 totals 14 residues. The germline V gene has CDR1 MNHEY and CDR2 SMNVEV (reference sequence). Trimming took 7 bases from V and 8 from J, leaving 15 bases between them.

This rearrangement joins TRBV3-1 (or the pseudogene TRBV3-2) to TRBJ2-5; D may match TRBD1 or TRBD2 (5 bases each). CDR3 length: 16 amino acids. V was cut by 4 bases and J by 3 bases, with 18 bases left in between. Germline CDR1 is LGHDT and CDR2 is YNNKEL (reference sequence). The CDR3, as DNA: TGTGCCAGCAGCCCCAGAGCAGGGAAGAGGGAAGAGACCCAGTACTTC. It is translated as CASSPRAGKREETQYF.